One and the same sample provided the 5 T cell receptor beta chains below, sequenced in a study of T cells of healthy individuals. TCRdb re-called the 5' RACE reads through MiXCR, storing one row per CDR3 protein. This table holds 40,000 to 60,000 distinct CDR3 sequences, roughly 14% found once. These receptors were collected from a human donor in good health.

About this clonotype: The junction departs from the called germline gene at one end, perhaps through a read error. The chain carries TRBV10-3 and TRBJ2-7; TRBD2 aligns across 10 bases. Germline CDR1 ENHRY, CDR2 SYGVKD. This CDR3 comprises 15 residues. CDR3 nucleotides: TGTGCCAGCAGTTGGTCTAGCGGGAGCGCCCACGAGCAGTACTTC. Encoded protein: CASSWSSGSAHEQYF.

The chain employs TRBV29-1 and TRBJ2-3; 9 nucleotides match TRBD2. J was trimmed by 6 bases and V by 2 bases; bases with no gene match: 6. CDR3 length: 14 residues. Germline values: CDR1 SQVTM, CDR2 ANQGSEA. The CDR3 here is CSVERGTSGDTQYF. The CDR3 DNA is TGCAGCGTTGAACGGGGAACTAGCGGGGATACGCAGTATTTT.

V is TRBV27 and J is TRBJ1-6; D remains ambiguous. The CDR3 totals 13 residues. Germline V gene lookup returns CDR1 MNHEY and CDR2 SMNVEV (reference sequence). Trimming took off 5 bases at V and 9 bases at J, with 11 bases between the two ends. The CDR3 here is CASSLATSSPLHF. The CDR3 coding sequence is TGTGCCAGCAGTCTGGCGACTAGTTCACCCCTCCACTTT.

Ten or more counts support this clonotype. The V call is TRBV19, the J call TRBJ1-2; the match to TRBD1 covers 7 bases. The CDR3 spans 15 residues. V gave up 6 bases and J gave up 4 bases; unmatched junction bases: 11. Germline CDR1 and CDR2: LNHDA and SQIVND (reference sequence). The CDR3 DNA is TGTGCCAGTAGCCCGGCGGAGGGGGCTGCCTATGGCTACACCTTC. Its protein is CASSPAEGAAYGYTF.

On this clonotype itself: This may be a read error, as it is one base from a much larger clone. The rearrangement uses TRBV24-1 and TRBJ2-7, with a possible D match to TRBD2 (6 bases). Germline lookup yields CDR1 KGHDR and CDR2 SFDVKD. Trimming removed 1 base from V and 7 bases from J, with 10 bases in between. This CDR3 has 13 residues. CDR3 bases: TGTGCCACCAGTGATTTCGCAGGAGGGGAGCAGTACTTC. Protein product: CATSDFAGGEQYF.